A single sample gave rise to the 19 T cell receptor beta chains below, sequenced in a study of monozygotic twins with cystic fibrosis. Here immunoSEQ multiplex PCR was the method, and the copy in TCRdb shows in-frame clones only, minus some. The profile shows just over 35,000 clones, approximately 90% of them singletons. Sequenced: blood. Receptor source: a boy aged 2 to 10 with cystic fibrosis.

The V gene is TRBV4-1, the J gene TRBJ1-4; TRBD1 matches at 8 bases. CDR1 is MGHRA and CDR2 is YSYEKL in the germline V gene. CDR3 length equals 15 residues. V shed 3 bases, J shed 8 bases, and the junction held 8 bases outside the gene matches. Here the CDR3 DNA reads TGCGCCAGCAGCCAGTTCGGACAGGGCCAGGAAAAACTGTTTTTT. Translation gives CASSQFGQGQEKLFF.

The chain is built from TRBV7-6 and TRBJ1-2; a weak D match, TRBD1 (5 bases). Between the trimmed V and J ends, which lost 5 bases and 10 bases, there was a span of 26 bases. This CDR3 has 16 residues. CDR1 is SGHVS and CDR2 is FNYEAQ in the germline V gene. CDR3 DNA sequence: TGTGCCAGCAGCCCCCCCGGGAGAGGGGCAAACATTTACTACACCTTC. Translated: CASSPPGRGANIYYTF.

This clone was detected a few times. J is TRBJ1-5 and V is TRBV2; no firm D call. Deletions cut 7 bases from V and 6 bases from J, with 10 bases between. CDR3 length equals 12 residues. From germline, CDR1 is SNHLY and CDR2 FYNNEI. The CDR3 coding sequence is TGTGCCAGCAAAGGGAGGTCTCAGCCCCAGCATTTT. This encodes CASKGRSQPQHF.

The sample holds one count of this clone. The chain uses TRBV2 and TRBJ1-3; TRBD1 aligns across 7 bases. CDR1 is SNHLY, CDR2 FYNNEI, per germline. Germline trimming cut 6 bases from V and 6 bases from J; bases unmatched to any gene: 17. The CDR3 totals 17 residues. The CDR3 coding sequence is TGTGCCAGCAGCGCCACCGGGAACAGGGGTCGAGAAAACACCATATATTTT. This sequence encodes CASSATGNRGRENTIYF.

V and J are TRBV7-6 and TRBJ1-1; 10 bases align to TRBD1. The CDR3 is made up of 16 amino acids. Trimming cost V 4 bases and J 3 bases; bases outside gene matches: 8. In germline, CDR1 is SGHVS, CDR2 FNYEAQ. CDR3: CASSSRQGAEDTEAFF. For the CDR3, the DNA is TGTGCCAGCAGCTCTCGACAGGGGGCGGAGGACACTGAAGCTTTCTTT.

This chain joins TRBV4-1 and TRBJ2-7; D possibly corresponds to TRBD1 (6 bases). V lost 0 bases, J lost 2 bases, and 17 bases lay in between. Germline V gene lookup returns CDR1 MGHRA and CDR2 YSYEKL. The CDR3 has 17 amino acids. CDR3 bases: TGCGCCAGCAGCCAAGAAGGGGACATCGGGTTGACCTACGAGCAGTACTTC. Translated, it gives CASSQEGDIGLTYEQYF.

In DNA form, the CDR3 reads TGTGCCAGCAGCTTAGGGCGGCAGGGCGTCGTGAACACTGAAGCTTTCTTT. As protein: CASSLGRQGVVNTEAFF. The V gene is TRBV7-8, the J gene TRBJ1-1; possibly TRBD1 for D (5 bases). V was cut by 1 base and J by 0 bases, with 15 bases left in between. CDR1 is SGHVS, CDR2 FQNEAQ, per germline. CDR3 length equals 17 residues.

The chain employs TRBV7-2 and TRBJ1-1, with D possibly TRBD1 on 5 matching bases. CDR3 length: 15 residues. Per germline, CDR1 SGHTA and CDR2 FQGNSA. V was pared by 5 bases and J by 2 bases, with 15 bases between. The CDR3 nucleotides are TGTGCCAGCAGCCTCAGGCGGGGGGGAAACACTGAAGCTTTCTTT. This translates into CASSLRRGGNTEAFF. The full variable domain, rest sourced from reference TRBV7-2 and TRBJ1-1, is GAGVSQSPSNKVTEKGKDVELRCDPISGHTALYWYRQSLGQGLEFLIYFQGNSAPDKSGLPSDRFSAERTGGSVSTLTIQRTQQEDSAVYLCASSLRRGGNTEAFFGQGTRLTVV.

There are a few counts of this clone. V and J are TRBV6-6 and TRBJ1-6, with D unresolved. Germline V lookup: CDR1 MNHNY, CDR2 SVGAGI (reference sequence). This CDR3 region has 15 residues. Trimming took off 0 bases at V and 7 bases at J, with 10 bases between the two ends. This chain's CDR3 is CASSYSGSLNSPLHF. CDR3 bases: TGTGCCAGCAGTTACTCGGGCAGTCTGAATTCACCCCTCCACTTT.

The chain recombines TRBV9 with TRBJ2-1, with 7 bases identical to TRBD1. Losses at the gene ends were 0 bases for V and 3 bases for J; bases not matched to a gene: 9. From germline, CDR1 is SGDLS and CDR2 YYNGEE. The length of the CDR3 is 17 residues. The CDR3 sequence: CASSVVGEGAIYNEQFF. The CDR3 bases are TGTGCCAGCAGCGTAGTGGGCGAGGGGGCTATCTACAATGAGCAGTTCTTC.

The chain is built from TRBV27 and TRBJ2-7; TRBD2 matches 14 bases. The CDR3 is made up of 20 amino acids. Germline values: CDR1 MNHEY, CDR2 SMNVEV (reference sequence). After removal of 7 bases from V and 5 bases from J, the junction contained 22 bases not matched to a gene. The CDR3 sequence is CASKPLGTSGGPPLRDEQYF. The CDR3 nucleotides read TGTGCCAGCAAACCGCTGGGGACTAGCGGGGGCCCACCCCTGAGAGACGAGCAGTACTTC.

The CDR3 protein is CASSVGDREYNEQFF. The CDR3 DNA follows: TGTGCCAGCAGCGTAGGGGACAGGGAGTACAATGAGCAGTTCTTC. V usage is TRBV9 and J usage is TRBJ2-1; 9 positions match TRBD1. CDR1 and CDR2 from the germline V gene are SGDLS and YYNGEE. CDR3 size: 15 residues. V shed 0 bases and J 4 bases; nucleotides not matched to a gene: 2.

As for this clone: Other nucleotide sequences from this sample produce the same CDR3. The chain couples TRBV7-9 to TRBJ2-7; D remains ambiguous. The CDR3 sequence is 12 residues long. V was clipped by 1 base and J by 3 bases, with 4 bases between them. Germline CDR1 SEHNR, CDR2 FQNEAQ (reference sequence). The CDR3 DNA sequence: TGTGCCAGCAGCTTAGGTAGCTACGAGCAGTACTTC. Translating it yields CASSLGSYEQYF. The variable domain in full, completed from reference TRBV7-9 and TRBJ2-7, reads DTGVSQNPRHKITKRGQNVTFRCDPISEHNRLYWYRQTLGQGPEFLTYFQNEAQLEKSRLLSDRFSAERPKGSFSTLEIQRTEQGDSAMYLCASSLGSYEQYFGPGTRLTVT.

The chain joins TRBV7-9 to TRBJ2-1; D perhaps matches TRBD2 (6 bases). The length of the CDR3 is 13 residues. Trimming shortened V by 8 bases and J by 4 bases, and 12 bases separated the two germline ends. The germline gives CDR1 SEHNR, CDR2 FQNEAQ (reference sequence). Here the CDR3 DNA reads TGTGCCAGCGGGGCGGGGTATTACAATGAGCAGTTCTTC. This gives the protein CASGAGYYNEQFF.

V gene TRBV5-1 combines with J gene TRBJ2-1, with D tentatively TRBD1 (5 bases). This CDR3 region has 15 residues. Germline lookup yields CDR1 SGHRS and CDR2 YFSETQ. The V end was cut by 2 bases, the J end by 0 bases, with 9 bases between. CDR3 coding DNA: TGCGCCAGCAGCTTACTGACAGACTCCTACAATGAGCAGTTCTTC. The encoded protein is CASSLLTDSYNEQFF.

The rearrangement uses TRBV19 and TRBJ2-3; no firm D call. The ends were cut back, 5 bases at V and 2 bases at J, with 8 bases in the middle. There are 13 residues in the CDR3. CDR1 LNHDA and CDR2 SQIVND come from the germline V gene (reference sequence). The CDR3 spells CASSDSATDTQYF. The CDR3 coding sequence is TGTGCCAGTAGTGACTCCGCCACAGATACGCAGTATTTT.

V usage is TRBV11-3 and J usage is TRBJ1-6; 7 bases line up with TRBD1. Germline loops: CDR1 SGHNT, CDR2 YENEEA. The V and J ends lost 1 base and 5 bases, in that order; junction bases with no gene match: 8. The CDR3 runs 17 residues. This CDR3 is CASSLGPTGSHNSPLHF. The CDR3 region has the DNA TGTGCCAGCAGCTTAGGCCCGACAGGGAGCCATAATTCACCCCTCCACTTT.

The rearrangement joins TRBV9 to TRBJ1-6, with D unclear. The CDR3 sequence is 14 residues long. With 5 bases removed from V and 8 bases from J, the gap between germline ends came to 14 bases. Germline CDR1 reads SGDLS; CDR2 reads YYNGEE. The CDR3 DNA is TGTGCCAGCAGATTAGGGCTCGGGGATTCACCCCTCCACTTT. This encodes CASRLGLGDSPLHF.

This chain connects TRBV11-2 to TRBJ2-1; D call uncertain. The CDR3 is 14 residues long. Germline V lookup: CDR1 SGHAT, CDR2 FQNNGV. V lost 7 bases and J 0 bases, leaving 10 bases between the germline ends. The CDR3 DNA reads TGTGCCAGCACAAGCCCCAGCTCCTACAATGAGCAGTTCTTC. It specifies CASTSPSSYNEQFF. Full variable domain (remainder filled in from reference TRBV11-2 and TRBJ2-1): EAGVAQSPRYKIIEKRQSVAFWCNPISGHATLYWYQQILGQGPKLLIQFQNNGVVDDSQLPKDRFSAERLKGVDSTLKIQPAKLEDSAVYLCASTSPSSYNEQFFGPGTRLTVL.